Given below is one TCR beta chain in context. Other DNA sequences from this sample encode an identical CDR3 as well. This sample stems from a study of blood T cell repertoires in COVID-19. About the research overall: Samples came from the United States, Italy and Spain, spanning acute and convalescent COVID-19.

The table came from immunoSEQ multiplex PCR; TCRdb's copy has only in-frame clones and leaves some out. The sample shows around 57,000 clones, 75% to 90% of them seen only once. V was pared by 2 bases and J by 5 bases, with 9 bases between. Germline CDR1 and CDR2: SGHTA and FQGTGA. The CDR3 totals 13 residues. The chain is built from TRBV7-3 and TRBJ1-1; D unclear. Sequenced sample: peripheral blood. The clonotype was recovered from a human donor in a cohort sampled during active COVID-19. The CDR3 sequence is CASSLGGLTEAFF. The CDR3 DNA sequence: TGTGCCAGCAGCTTAGGTGGACTTACTGAAGCTTTCTTT.